Given below is one TCR beta chain in context. What it binds is not known. This record belongs to a study of CD4 T cells in relation to SARS-CoV-2 and coronaviruses. Assay: immunoSEQ multiplex PCR; the TCRdb copy retains only in-frame clones and omits some. This sample has 30,000 to 45,000 clones, with more than 65% found just once. V trimming: 5 bases; J trimming: 4 bases; junction bases outside the gene matches: 11. The germline V gene has CDR1 MNHEY and CDR2 SVGEGT. CDR3 length: 16 amino acids. Regarding the study as a whole: The cross-reactivity analysis covered only spike protein, not other viral proteins.

The source material was memory CD4+ T cells from PBMCs, cultured in vitro. The receptor comes from an adult with COVID-19. This chain connects TRBV6-2 or TRBV6-3 to TRBJ1-5; 7 bases line up with TRBD1. This CDR3 is CASSLHEGTVNQPQHF. Here the CDR3 DNA reads TGTGCCAGCAGTCTTCATGAAGGGACAGTTAATCAGCCCCAGCATTTT.